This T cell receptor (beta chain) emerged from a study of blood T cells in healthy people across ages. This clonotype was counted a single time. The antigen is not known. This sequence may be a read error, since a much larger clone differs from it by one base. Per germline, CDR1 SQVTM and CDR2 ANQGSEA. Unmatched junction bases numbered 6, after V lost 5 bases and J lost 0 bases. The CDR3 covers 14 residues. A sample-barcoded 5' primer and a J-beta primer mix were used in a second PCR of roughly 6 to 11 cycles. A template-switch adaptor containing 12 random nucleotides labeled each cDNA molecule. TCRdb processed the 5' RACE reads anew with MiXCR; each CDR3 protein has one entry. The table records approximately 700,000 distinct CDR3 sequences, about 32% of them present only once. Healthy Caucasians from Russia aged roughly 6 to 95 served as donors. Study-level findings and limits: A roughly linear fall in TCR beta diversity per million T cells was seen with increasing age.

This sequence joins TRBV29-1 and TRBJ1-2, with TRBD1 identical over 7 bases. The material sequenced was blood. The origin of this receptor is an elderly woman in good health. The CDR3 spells CSVRDREANYGYTF. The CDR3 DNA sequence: TGCAGCGTTCGGGACAGAGAAGCTAACTATGGCTACACCTTC.